This entry lists 18 T cell receptor beta chains sequenced from one sample in a study of blood T cell repertoires in COVID-19. Repertoires were generated with immunoSEQ multiplex PCR, while TCRdb's copy carries only in-frame clones and drops some. The table has 150,000 to 200,000 clones, approximately 90% seen once. The sample comprised peripheral blood. These receptors were obtained from a man aged 50-59 years with acute or convalescent COVID-19.

This clone was found once. V gene TRBV28 combines with J gene TRBJ2-3, with D tentatively TRBD1 (5 bases). V was clipped by 1 base and J by 1 base, with 6 bases between them. Germline assignment: CDR1 MDHEN and CDR2 SYDVKM. The CDR3 length is 14 residues. The CDR3 spells CASSLLQGTDTQYF. CDR3 in DNA: TGTGCCAGCAGTTTATTACAGGGCACAGATACGCAGTATTTT.

The rearrangement joins TRBV5-3 to TRBJ2-7; 7 bases match TRBD2. TRBV5-3 is classed as an ORF, of uncertain function. The CDR3 spans 19 residues. Trimming cost V 0 bases and J 3 bases; bases outside gene matches: 18. The CDR3 region is CARSLEGSVAGSPGYEQYF. CDR3 bases: TGTGCCAGAAGCTTGGAGGGATCGGTAGCGGGCTCCCCTGGCTACGAGCAGTACTTC.

This clone was found a few times. The J gene is TRBJ1-1, the V gene TRBV13; D perhaps matches TRBD1 (5 bases). V lost 1 base and J lost 5, with 14 bases in between. Germline CDR1 PRHDT, CDR2 FYEKMQ (reference sequence). The CDR3 consists of 15 residues. The CDR3 sequence: CASSLVTGVETEAFF. Here the CDR3 DNA reads TGTGCCAGCAGCTTAGTAACGGGGGTGGAGACTGAAGCTTTCTTT.

In its sample, this clone was seen once. The chain uses TRBV6-1 and TRBJ1-1; D is unresolved. The CDR3 is made up of 11 amino acids. The V end was cut by 6 bases, the J end by 5 bases, with 7 bases between. Per the germline V gene, CDR1 is MNHNS and CDR2 is SASEGT. CDR3 sequence (DNA): TGTGCCAGCAGCACGGGGACTGAAGCTTTCTTT. Translated: CASSTGTEAFF.

This chain joins TRBV2 and TRBJ2-5; TRBD2 agrees at 7 bases. CDR1 is SNHLY and CDR2 is FYNNEI in the germline V gene. The V segment lost 6 bases and the J segment 4 bases; nucleotides outside the gene matches: 8. This CDR3 has 14 residues. CDR3 sequence: CASRKGGAVETQYF. CDR3 nucleotides: TGTGCCAGCAGGAAGGGAGGGGCGGTAGAGACCCAGTACTTC.

This chain connects TRBV7-8 to TRBJ1-6; D is uncertain. V lost 2 bases to trimming and J lost 6 bases, with 5 bases between them. Germline loops: CDR1 SGHVS, CDR2 FQNEAQ. This CDR3 region has 13 residues. The chain's CDR3 is CASSLLINSPLHF. The CDR3, as DNA: TGTGCCAGCAGCTTACTTATTAATTCACCCCTCCACTTT.

This clone was counted only a few times. The rearrangement uses TRBV24-1 and TRBJ2-2; D possibly corresponds to TRBD1 (6 bases). Germline loops: CDR1 KGHDR, CDR2 SFDVKD. The V end lost 0 bases, the J end lost 4 bases, and 23 bases lay between the germline ends. This CDR3 region has 20 residues. The CDR3 loop is CATSDLGTGFPQFSTGELFF. Here the CDR3 DNA reads TGTGCCACCAGTGATTTGGGAACAGGGTTCCCTCAATTCTCCACCGGGGAGCTGTTTTTT.

J is TRBJ2-1 and V is TRBV27; TRBD1 matches at 10 bases. Trimming took 4 bases from V and 4 from J; bases not matched to a gene: 4. Germline V CDR1 and CDR2: MNHEY, SMNVEV (reference sequence). The CDR3 length is 15 residues. The CDR3 loop reads CASSWTGGSYNEQFF. Written as DNA, the CDR3 is TGTGCCAGCAGTTGGACAGGGGGATCTTACAATGAGCAGTTCTTC.

V and J are TRBV28 and TRBJ1-1; a weak D match, TRBD1 (5 bases). Germline values: CDR1 MDHEN, CDR2 SYDVKM. The CDR3 covers 15 residues. Trimming left V 6 bases short and J 1 base short, with 15 bases between. CDR3 sequence (DNA): TGTGCCAGCAGCACCCATGGGAGGGGGAACACTGAAGCTTTCTTT. It codes for CASSTHGRGNTEAFF.

The rearrangement uses TRBV19 and TRBJ2-7, with 10 bases lining up with TRBD1. Germline V gene data show CDR1 as LNHDA and CDR2 as SQIVND (reference sequence). With V trimmed by 4 bases and J by 4 bases, 7 bases remained unmatched. The CDR3 sequence is 15 residues long. The CDR3 DNA reads as TGTGCCAGTAGTACCCGGACAGGGGGTAGGTACGAGCAGTACTTC. Its translation: CASSTRTGGRYEQYF.

This chain links TRBV11-1 with TRBJ2-1; TRBD2 matches 8 bases. The J segment lost 7 bases and the V segment lost 3 bases, leaving 5 bases of the junction unmatched. Germline CDR1 is SGHAT and CDR2 is FQDESV (reference sequence). The CDR3 is 14 residues long. The CDR3 here is CASSFGGGMNEQFF. In DNA form, the CDR3 reads TGTGCCAGCAGCTTCGGGGGGGGGATGAATGAGCAGTTCTTC.

The CDR3: CASSPGGQGAYEQYV. The CDR3 DNA reads as TGTGCCAGCAGTCCAGGGGGACAGGGGGCCTACGAGCAGTACGTC. The chain is built from TRBV7-2 and TRBJ2-7; TRBD1 agrees at 11 bases. CDR3 size: 15 residues. Germline V gene lookup returns CDR1 SGHTA and CDR2 FQGNSA. With 6 bases clipped from V and 2 bases from J, the junction kept 6 bases outside the gene matches.

This chain links TRBV10-3 with TRBJ1-3, with no clear D. The CDR3 covers 12 residues. Deletions cut 11 bases from V and 0 bases from J, with 8 bases between. Looked up from germline, CDR1 is ENHRY and CDR2 is SYGVKD. The CDR3 DNA sequence: TGTGCCCTAGGAGACTCTGGAAACACCATATATTTT. It codes for CALGDSGNTIYF.

CDR3: CASSDLGPRGQYF. The DNA of the CDR3 is TGTGCCAGCAGTGATTTGGGTCCGCGGGGGCAGTACTTC. The V call is TRBV25-1, the J call TRBJ2-7; D is perhaps TRBD2 (6 bases). V was trimmed by 3 bases and J by 9 bases, leaving 15 bases between them. The CDR3 covers 13 residues. From germline, CDR1 is MGHDK and CDR2 SYGVNS.

The chain joins TRBV13 to TRBJ2-1; 13 nucleotides align to TRBD2. The germline gives CDR1 PRHDT, CDR2 FYEKMQ (reference sequence). This CDR3 has 15 residues. Unmatched junction bases numbered 5, after V lost 5 bases and J lost 7 bases. Here the CDR3 DNA reads TGTGCCAGCAGCCCGACTAGCGGGAGGCTAAATGAGCAGTTCTTC. This gives the protein CASSPTSGRLNEQFF.

V and J are TRBV2 and TRBJ1-1; weak D call: TRBD1 (6 bases). This CDR3 region has 13 residues. Germline-derived CDR1 and CDR2 are SNHLY and FYNNEI. V was trimmed by 8 bases and J by 4 bases, leaving 14 bases between them. CDR3 protein: CASHRETGTEAFF. CDR3 nucleotide sequence: TGTGCCAGCCACAGGGAGACGGGCACTGAAGCTTTCTTT.

V is TRBV6-2 or TRBV6-3 and J is TRBJ2-3; 9 bases fit TRBD1. V dropped 6 bases and J dropped 2; count of bases not matched to a gene: 12. From germline, CDR1 is MNHEY and CDR2 SVGEGT. The CDR3 is 17 amino acids. CDR3 coding DNA: TGTGCCAGCAGCGCGGGACAGGGATTCGGATCCACAGATACGCAGTATTTT. Its translation: CASSAGQGFGSTDTQYF.

The table lists this clone with a count of one. This rearrangement joins TRBV6-5 to TRBJ2-5, with unresolved D. Germline V gene data show CDR1 as MNHEY and CDR2 as SVGAGI. The CDR3 sequence is 13 residues long. V was pared by 2 bases and J by 2 bases, with 6 bases between. CDR3 bases: TGTGCCAGCAGTTACATCAGACAAGAGACCCAGTACTTC. As protein: CASSYIRQETQYF.